Described below is a single T cell receptor beta chain sequence and its context. Its cognate antigen is unknown. This record belongs to a study of response to subunit inactivated influenza vaccine. Study-wide results and caveats: Authors suggested that a seasonal influenza vaccination recruits few new T cells each time.

TCRdb redid the calling of the RT-PCR reads with MiXCR, one entry per CDR3 protein. The repertoire has around 480,000 distinct CDR3 sequences, 16% of them found once; the top ten carry over 2.5%. Germline V gene lookup returns CDR1 SGHAT and CDR2 FQNNGV. The CDR3 is 16 residues long. Losses at the gene ends were 1 base for V and 8 bases for J; bases not matched to a gene: 10. The chain couples TRBV11-2 to TRBJ1-4; TRBD1 matches 7 bases. The material sequenced was CD4+ T cells sorted from PBMCs, taken about 24 months after vaccination. The clonotype comes from a man aged 50 to 75 who received an inactivated influenza vaccine. This CDR3 reads CASSLGLQGSGEKLFF. CDR3 nucleotide sequence: TGTGCCAGCAGCTTAGGCTTACAGGGGTCGGGGGAAAAACTGTTTTTT.